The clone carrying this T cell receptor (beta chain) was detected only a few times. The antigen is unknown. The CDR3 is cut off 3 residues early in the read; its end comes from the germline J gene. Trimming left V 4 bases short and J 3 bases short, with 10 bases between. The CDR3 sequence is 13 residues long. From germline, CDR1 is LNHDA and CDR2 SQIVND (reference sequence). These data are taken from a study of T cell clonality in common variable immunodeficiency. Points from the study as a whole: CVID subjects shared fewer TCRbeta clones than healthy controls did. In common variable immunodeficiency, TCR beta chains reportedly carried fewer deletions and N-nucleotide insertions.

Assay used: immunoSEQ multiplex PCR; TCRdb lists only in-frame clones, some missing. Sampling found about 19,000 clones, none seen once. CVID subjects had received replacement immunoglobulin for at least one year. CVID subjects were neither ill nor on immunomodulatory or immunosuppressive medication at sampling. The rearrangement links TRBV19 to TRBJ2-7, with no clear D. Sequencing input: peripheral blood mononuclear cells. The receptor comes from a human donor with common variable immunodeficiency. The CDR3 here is CASSNTDLYEQYF. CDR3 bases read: TGTGCCAGTAGTAATACAGATCTCTACGAG.